Listed below are T cell receptor beta chains from one sample, sequenced in a study of human T cells and chemical hapten exposure. TCRdb fed the RACE reads into MiXCR, producing one record per CDR3 protein. Among roughly 34,000 distinct CDR3 sequences, 5.5% to 8% were seen once, and the ten largest hold roughly 9.1%. The starting material was whole blood, obtained in connection with sensitization to the hapten diphenylcyclopropenone (DPC). These receptors were collected from a woman in her 30s with alopecia areata. Some clones in this sample may be carry-over from other donors' samples. Each CDR3 is given with its conserved first and last residue. A D gene is named only where the DNA matches it firmly. The size of a clone is reported for some rows only, either as once, few or many, or as a class for expanded clones.

clone_size	j_call	v_call	d_call	cdr3_aa	cdr3_nt
many	TRBJ1-2	TRBV12-3/TRBV12-4	TRBD1	CASRTGGGGYTF	TGTGCCAGCAGGACAGGGGGAGGAGGCTACACCTTC
-	TRBJ1-3	TRBV20-1	-	CSARALTGVSGNTIYF	TGCAGTGCTAGAGCTTTGACAGGCGTCTCTGGAAACACCATATATTTT
few	TRBJ1-1	TRBV12-3/TRBV12-4	TRBD1	CASSVRGQGATEAFF	TGTGCCAGCAGTGTGAGAGGACAGGGGGCAACTGAAGCTTTCTTT
many	TRBJ1-5	TRBV4-1	-	CASTPTVNSNQPQHF	TGCGCCAGCACCCCGACAGTAAATAGCAATCAGCCCCAGCATTTT
many	TRBJ2-5	TRBV5-5	-	CASSLEATQYF	TGTGCCAGCAGCTTGGAGGCGACCCAGTACTTC
few	TRBJ1-4	TRBV5-4	-	CASSSPEAAEKLFF	TGTGCCAGCAGCTCCCCCGAGGCCGCCGAAAAACTGTTTTTT
many	TRBJ2-3	TRBV5-1	TRBD2	CASRQSGVTDTQYF	TGCGCCAGCCGTCAAAGCGGGGTCACAGATACGCAGTATTTT
-	TRBJ2-5	TRBV25-1	-	CASAPRETEETQYF	TGTGCCAGCGCCCCCCGTGAGACAGAAGAGACCCAGTACTTC
few	TRBJ2-1	TRBV4-3	TRBD2	CASSQAGGWDEQFF	TGCGCCAGCAGCCAAGCCGGGGGGTGGGATGAGCAGTTCTTC
-	TRBJ2-1	TRBV12-3/TRBV12-4	TRBD2	CASSLQQLAGSYNEQFF	TGTGCCAGCAGTCTTCAACAACTAGCGGGCTCCTACAATGAGCAGTTCTTC
many	TRBJ2-3	TRBV7-6	TRBD2	CASSPERGPTQYF	TGTGCCAGCAGCCCCGAGCGGGGGCCGACGCAGTATTTT
-	TRBJ1-1	TRBV4-2	TRBD1	CASSQADRALNTEAFF	TGTGCCAGCAGCCAAGCCGACAGGGCCTTGAACACTGAAGCTTTCTTT
-	TRBJ2-3	TRBV7-7	-	CASSLSTDDTQYF	TGTGCTAGCAGCTTGTCGACAGACGATACGCAGTATTTT
many	TRBJ1-2	TRBV20-1	TRBD1	CSARDGDRRGYTF	TGCAGTGCTAGAGATGGGGACAGACGGGGCTACACCTTC
-	TRBJ1-2	TRBV12-3/TRBV12-4	TRBD1	CASRRQGEDYGYTF	TGTGCCAGCAGGCGACAGGGGGAAGACTATGGCTACACCTTC
few	TRBJ1-1	TRBV7-3	-	CASSLEGLNTEAFF	TGTGCCAGCAGCTTAGAGGGGTTGAACACTGAAGCTTTCTTT
few	TRBJ2-7	TRBV7-9	-	CASNAGIAYEQYF	TGTGCCAGCAACGCAGGGATTGCCTACGAGCAGTACTTC
few	TRBJ1-1	TRBV7-2	-	CASQGDGRGNTEAFF	TGTGCCAGCCAAGGGGACGGGAGAGGGAACACTGAAGCTTTCTTT
many	TRBJ1-2	TRBV29-1	-	CSVVGGGLYGYTF	TGCAGCGTTGTGGGGGGAGGCCTATATGGCTACACCTTC
-	TRBJ2-2	TRBV5-8	-	CASRWDLNTGELFF	TGTGCCAGCAGGTGGGACTTGAACACCGGGGAGCTGTTTTTT
-	TRBJ1-5	TRBV5-5	-	CASSFGVSGQPQHF	TGTGCCAGCAGCTTCGGCGTTAGCGGTCAGCCCCAGCATTTT
-	TRBJ2-7	TRBV14	TRBD1	CASSHKTGREQYF	TGTGCCAGCAGCCACAAGACAGGGCGGGAGCAGTACTTC
few	TRBJ2-7	TRBV6-5	-	CASREGVSYEQYF	TGTGCCAGCAGAGAGGGGGTCTCCTACGAGCAGTACTTC
many	TRBJ1-1	TRBV5-1	TRBD1	CASSATGANTEAFF	TGCGCCAGCAGCGCCACAGGGGCGAACACTGAAGCTTTCTTT